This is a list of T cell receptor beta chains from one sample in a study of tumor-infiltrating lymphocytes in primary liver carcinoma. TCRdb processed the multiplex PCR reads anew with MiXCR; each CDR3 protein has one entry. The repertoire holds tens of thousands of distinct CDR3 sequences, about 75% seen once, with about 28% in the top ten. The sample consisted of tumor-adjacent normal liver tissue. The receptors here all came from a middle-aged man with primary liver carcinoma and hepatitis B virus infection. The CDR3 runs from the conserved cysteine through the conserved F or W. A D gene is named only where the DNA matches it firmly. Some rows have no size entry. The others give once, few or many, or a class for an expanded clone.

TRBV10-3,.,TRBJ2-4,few,TGTGCCATCAGTGAGTCCTCCACGGGGATTGGCAAAAACAACCAGTACTTC,CAISESSTGIGKNNQYF
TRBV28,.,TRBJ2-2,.,TGTGTCAGCAGTTTTACCGGGCCTAACACCGGGGAGTTGTTTTTT,CVSSFTGPNTGELFF
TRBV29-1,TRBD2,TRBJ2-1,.,TGCAGCGTTGGACCAGCGGGAGGATTCTACAATGAGCAGTTCTTC,CSVGPAGGFYNEQFF
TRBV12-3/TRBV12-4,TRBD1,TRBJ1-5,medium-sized,TGTGCCAGCAGGTCCCAAGGGGGACAGGGCAATCAGCCCCAGCATTTT,CASRSQGGQGNQPQHF
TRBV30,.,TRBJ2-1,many,TGTGCCTGGAGTGCCCGTTTTGGGAATGAGCAGTTCTTC,CAWSARFGNEQFF
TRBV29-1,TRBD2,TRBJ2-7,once,TGCAACGCCAGAAGCGGGATGAGCTCCTACAATGAGCAGTACTTC,CNARSGMSSYNEQYF
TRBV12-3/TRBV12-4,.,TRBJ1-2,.,TGTGTCAGCAGGCTACCTCCCCGTGGCTACACCTTC,CVSRLPPRGYTF
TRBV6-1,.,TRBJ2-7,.,TGTGCCAGCAACGAAGCGATGGGGTCCCCCTTCGAGCAGTACTTC,CASNEAMGSPFEQYF
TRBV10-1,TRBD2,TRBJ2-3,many,TGCGCCAGCAGTGACCGAAAAGCGGGACCCACAGATACGCAGTATTTT,CASSDRKAGPTDTQYF
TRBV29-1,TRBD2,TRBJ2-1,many,TGCAGCGTCCTTAGCGGGAGAGGCAATGAGCAGTTCTTC,CSVLSGRGNEQFF
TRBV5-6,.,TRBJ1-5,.,TGTGCCAGTAGCTCCTTAAGAGATCAGCCCCAGCATTTT,CASSSLRDQPQHF
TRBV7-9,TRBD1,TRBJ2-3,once,TGTACCAGCAGCGGGACAGGGGGCGGCGAGGATACGCAGTATTTT,CTSSGTGGGEDTQYF
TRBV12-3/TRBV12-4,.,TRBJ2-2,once,TGTACCAGCAGTTATTCCGTGGGCACCGGGGAGCTGTTTTTT,CTSSYSVGTGELFF
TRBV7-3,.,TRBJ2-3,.,TGTGTCAGCAGCTCGGTGGGGGATACGCAGTATTTT,CVSSSVGDTQYF
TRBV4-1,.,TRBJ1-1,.,TGCGCCAGCAGCCAAGACCACGGGGGATTTGAAGCTTTCTTT,CASSQDHGGFEAFF
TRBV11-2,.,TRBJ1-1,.,TGTGCCAGCAGCTTAGACAACACTGAAGCTTTCTTT,CASSLDNTEAFF
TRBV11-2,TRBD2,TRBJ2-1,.,TGTGCCGGCAGAACTAACATAGCGGGAGGGTACAATGAGCTGTTCTTC,CAGRTNIAGGYNELFF
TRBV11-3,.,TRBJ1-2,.,TGTGCCAACAGCCCTCCTACCCACAGGGTAACTAACTATGGCTACACCTTC,CANSPPTHRVTNYGYTF
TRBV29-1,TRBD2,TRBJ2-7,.,TGCAGCATAACCGGGACGGGGAGGGGAGAGCAGTACTTC,CSITGTGRGEQYF
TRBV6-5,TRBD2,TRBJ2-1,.,TGTGCCAGCAGCCAGGCAGCGGGAGGTTACAATGAGCAGTTCTTC,CASSQAAGGYNEQFF
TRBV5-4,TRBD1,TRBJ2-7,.,TGTGCCAGCAGCCCCGAAAGGACAGGGGGAGAGCAGTACTTC,CASSPERTGGEQYF
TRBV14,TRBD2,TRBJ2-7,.,TGTCCCAGTAGCCAAGCGGGGGGGGGCTGCGAGCAGTACTTC,CPSSQAGGGCEQYF
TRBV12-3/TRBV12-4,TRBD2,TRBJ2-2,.,TGTGCAAGCTGTCACGGACCAGCGGGGACGGCAACCGGGGAGCTGTTTTTC,CASCHGPAGTATGELFF
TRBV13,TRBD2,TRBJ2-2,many,TGTGCCAGCACCGTCGGCGGGAGGGCCTTACGGACCGGGGAGCTGTTTTTT,CASTVGGRALRTGELFF
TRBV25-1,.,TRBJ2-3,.,TGTGCCAGCAGTGAAGGTTTGCGGAGCACAGATACCCGGTATTTT,CASSEGLRSTDTRYF
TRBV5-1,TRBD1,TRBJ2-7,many,TGCGCCAGCAGCCCTCCGGGACAGGGAAGGGAGCAGTACTTC,CASSPPGQGREQYF
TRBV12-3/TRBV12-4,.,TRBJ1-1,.,TGTACCAGCAGTTTAAAGGGCGACACTGAAGTTTTCTTT,CTSSLKGDTEVFF
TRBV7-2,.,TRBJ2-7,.,TGTGCCAGCAGCCTTCTAGGAGTGACCTACGAGCAGTACTTC,CASSLLGVTYEQYF
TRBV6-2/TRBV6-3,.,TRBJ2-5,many,TGTGCCAGCAGTTCAGAGACCCAGTACTTC,CASSSETQYF
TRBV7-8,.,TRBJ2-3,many,TGTGCCAGCAGCTTAGATGTTCTGGGAGCGAGAGATACGCAGTATTTT,CASSLDVLGARDTQYF
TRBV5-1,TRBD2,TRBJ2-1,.,TGCGCCAGCAGCCCGGGCGGGCTAGCGGGAGTCGGGGAGCAGTTCTTC,CASSPGGLAGVGEQFF
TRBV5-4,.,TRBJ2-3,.,TGCACCAGCAGCATTCAGGGAGTAAGGGCAGATACGAAGTATTTT,CTSSIQGVRADTKYF
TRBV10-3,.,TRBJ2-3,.,TGTGACATCAGCGACCAATTCGGGACTTTCACAGATACGCAGTATTTT,CDISDQFGTFTDTQYF
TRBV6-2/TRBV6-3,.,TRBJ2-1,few,TGTACCAGCAGTACGGCTAACTCCTACAATGAGCAGTTCTTC,CTSSTANSYNEQFF
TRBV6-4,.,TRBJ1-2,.,TGTGCCAGCACCGAGGGCAGGGATGGCTATGGCTACACCTTC,CASTEGRDGYGYTF
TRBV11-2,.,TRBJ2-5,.,TGTGCCAGTAGCTTAGATCAGTGGTCTAGCGCGAGAGGAGAGACCCAGTACTTC,CASSLDQWSSARGETQYF
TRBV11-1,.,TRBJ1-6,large,TGTGCCAGCAGCTTAAAAGGGAACTCACCCCTCCACTTT,CASSLKGNSPLHF
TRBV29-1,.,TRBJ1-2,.,TGCAGTGTTGGAGGATCCAAGTATGGCTACACCTTC,CSVGGSKYGYTF
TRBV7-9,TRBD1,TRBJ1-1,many,TGTGCCAGCAGTCGACGGACAGGATCAGTGAACACTGAAGCTTTCTTT,CASSRRTGSVNTEAFF
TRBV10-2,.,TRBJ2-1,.,TGCGCCGGCAGTGAATTCGGGGCTCTTAACAATGAGCGGTTCTTC,CAGSEFGALNNERFF
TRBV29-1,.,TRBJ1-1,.,TGCAGAGTTGCCTCGGGATGGGGAATGAACACTGAAGCTTTCTTT,CRVASGWGMNTEAFF
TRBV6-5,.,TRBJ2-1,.,TGTGCCGTAACCGGGGCGAACAATGAGCGGTTCTTC,CAVTGANNERFF
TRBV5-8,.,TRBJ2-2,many,TGTGCCAGCAGCTTTGGGGGGGAGCTGTTTTTT,CASSFGGELFF
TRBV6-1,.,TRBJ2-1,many,TGTGCCAGCGAGGGGTGGAATGAGCAGTTCTTC,CASEGWNEQFF